The 27 T cell receptor beta chains below all came from one sample that was sequenced in a study of PD-1 blockade in classical Hodgkin lymphoma. With no exception, relapse followed autologous stem cell transplantation in all patients, and brentuximab vedotin exposure varied. The assay was immunoSEQ multiplex PCR, and TCRdb's table has in-frame clones only and misses some. The sample gives some 39,000 clones, roughly 90% of which show up once; about a tenth is in the top ten. Source: peripheral blood mononuclear cells (PBMCs), taken at baseline. These receptors were taken from a human donor with classical Hodgkin lymphoma.

J is TRBJ2-1 and V is TRBV7-7, with 11 bases fitting TRBD2. Trimming at V came to 3 bases and at J to 9 bases, leaving 13 bases not matched to a gene. The CDR3 totals 17 residues. Germline V gene lookup returns CDR1 SSHAT and CDR2 FNYEAQ (reference sequence). As DNA, the CDR3 is TGTGCCAGCAGCTTTGCTGACCATCCTAGCGGGAGGTTTGAGCAGTTCTTC. This codes for CASSFADHPSGRFEQFF. The full variable domain, in which reference TRBV7-7 and TRBJ2-1 provide the parts outside the CDR3, is GAGVSQSPRYKVTKRGQDVTLRCDPISSHATLYWYQQALGQGPEFLTYFNYEAQPDKSGLPSDRFSAERPEGSISTLTIQRTEQRDSAMYRCASSFADHPSGRFEQFFGPGTRLTVL.

The gene calls are TRBV5-1 and TRBJ2-3, with 7 bases identical to TRBD2. The CDR3 is 17 amino acids. V dropped 3 bases and J dropped 3; count of bases not matched to a gene: 13. Per germline, CDR1 SGHRS and CDR2 YFSETQ. CDR3 sequence reads: CASSWDRSGLRTDTQYF. In DNA form, the CDR3 reads TGCGCCAGCAGCTGGGATCGTAGCGGGTTAAGGACAGATACGCAGTATTTT.

The rearrangement joins TRBV5-8 to TRBJ2-7, with D tentatively TRBD1 (5 bases). Trimming took 1 base from V and 2 from J, leaving 16 bases between them. Germline V CDR1 and CDR2: SGHTS, YDEGEE. CDR3 size: 16 residues. In DNA, the CDR3 is TGTGCCAGCAGCTTGTGGAAGACCAGGGTAACCTACGAGCAGTACTTC. Translated: CASSLWKTRVTYEQYF.

CDR3 residues: CATTRGGLPNEKLFF. The CDR3 DNA is TGTGCCACCACCAGGGGGGGTTTGCCTAATGAAAAACTGTTTTTT. This chain connects TRBV15 to TRBJ1-4; 7 bases fit TRBD1. Per germline, CDR1 LNHNV and CDR2 YYDKDF (reference sequence). This CDR3 has 15 amino acids. The V segment lost 7 bases and the J segment 3 bases; nucleotides outside the gene matches: 8.

This CDR3 reads CASSLSTGEGLAQETQYF. CDR3 bases: TGTGCCAGCAGCTTATCAACAGGGGAGGGACTAGCCCAAGAGACCCAGTACTTC. The V call is TRBV13, the J call TRBJ2-5; TRBD2 agrees at 9 bases. This CDR3 spans 18 amino acids. Losses at the gene ends were 2 bases for V and 1 base for J; bases not matched to a gene: 11. Germline CDR1 and CDR2: PRHDT and FYEKMQ (reference sequence).

The chain recombines TRBV14 with TRBJ1-1; D gene uncertain. In germline, CDR1 is SGHDN, CDR2 FVKESK. The CDR3 totals 16 residues. V lost 1 base and J 4 bases, leaving 16 bases between the germline ends. The CDR3 sequence: CASSQAPWEWSTEAFF. CDR3 nucleotides: TGTGCCAGCAGCCAAGCCCCATGGGAGTGGAGCACTGAAGCTTTCTTT.

This clone was detected a few times. The rearrangement uses TRBV6-4 and TRBJ2-7, with D tentatively TRBD1 (7 bases). V shed 3 bases and J shed 5 bases, with 11 bases lying between them. The CDR3 runs to 13 residues. Germline lookup yields CDR1 MRHNA and CDR2 SNTAGT. In DNA, the CDR3 is TGTGCCAGCAGTGAAAGCAGGGGGGACGAGCAGTACTTC. Translating it yields CASSESRGDEQYF.

The V gene is TRBV4-1, the J gene TRBJ2-3; possible D gene TRBD2, 5 bases. V lost 0 bases to trimming and J lost 4 bases, with 11 bases between them. In germline, CDR1 is MGHRA, CDR2 YSYEKL. The CDR3 contains 15 residues. For the CDR3, the DNA is TGCGCCAGCAGCCAAGAAACTAATAGCGCAGATACGCAGTATTTT. Translation: CASSQETNSADTQYF.

This chain uses TRBV7-9 with TRBJ2-6, with D unresolved. This CDR3 has 16 residues. The V end lost 5 bases, the J end lost 0 bases, and 11 bases lay between the germline ends. CDR1 and CDR2 (germline): SEHNR, FQNEAQ (reference sequence). The CDR3 protein is CASSLTRISGANVLTF. CDR3 in DNA: TGTGCCAGCAGCCTAACGCGGATCTCTGGGGCCAACGTCCTGACTTTC.

The J gene is TRBJ2-7, the V gene TRBV4-3; possibly TRBD1 for D (6 bases). The V end lost 0 bases, the J end lost 3 bases, and 15 bases lay between the germline ends. Germline V gene data show CDR1 as LGHNA and CDR2 as YSLEER. The CDR3 runs 16 residues. CDR3 sequence (DNA): TGCGCCAGCAGCCAAGAGTTTAGAGGGGGAGTCTACGAGCAGTACTTC. It specifies CASSQEFRGGVYEQYF.

The table lists this clone with a count of one. J is TRBJ2-1 and V is TRBV6-4, with a tentative D call TRBD2 (6 bases). The V gene lost 3 bases and the J gene lost 2 bases, with 11 bases spanning the gap. Looked up from germline, CDR1 is MRHNA and CDR2 is SNTAGT. CDR3 length equals 15 residues. The CDR3 DNA follows: TGTGCCAGCAGTGATAGTGGGGGGACCTACAATGAGCAGTTCTTC. Translating gives CASSDSGGTYNEQFF.

The gene calls are TRBV27 and TRBJ2-3, with D hard to call. The length of the CDR3 is 15 residues. Germline CDR1 reads MNHEY; CDR2 reads SMNVEV (reference sequence). V lost 4 bases and J 6 bases, leaving 17 bases between the germline ends. The CDR3 region is CASSYLGGDRDTQYF. The CDR3 coding sequence is TGTGCCAGCAGTTACCTAGGTGGGGATCGGGATACGCAGTATTTT.

The CDR3 is CASKLGGSYNEQFF. Here the CDR3 DNA reads TGTGCCAGCAAATTGGGGGGGTCCTACAATGAGCAGTTCTTC. This chain links TRBV2 with TRBJ2-1, with 7 bases that match TRBD2. This CDR3 has 14 amino acids. Germline CDR1 reads SNHLY; CDR2 reads FYNNEI. V lost 7 bases to trimming and J lost 1 base; unmatched junction nucleotides: 4.

This clone showed up just a few times. V gene TRBV7-8 combines with J gene TRBJ1-1; D remains ambiguous. V was cut by 2 bases and J by 0 bases, with 4 bases left in between. There are 13 residues in the CDR3. Per germline, CDR1 SGHVS and CDR2 FQNEAQ. The CDR3 DNA reads as TGTGCCAGCAGCTTAAAAGTGAACACTGAAGCTTTCTTT. Its protein is CASSLKVNTEAFF.

The chain has TRBV5-4 and TRBJ2-5; maybe TRBD2 (5 bases). Between the trimmed V and J ends, which lost 4 bases and 2 bases, there was a span of 12 bases. The V gene's germline CDR1 is SGHNT and CDR2 YYREEE (reference sequence). The CDR3 spans 14 residues. This CDR3 reads CASSAGPRQETQYF. The CDR3 coding sequence is TGTGCCAGCAGCGCGGGCCCGAGGCAAGAGACCCAGTACTTC.

The rearrangement joins TRBV28 to TRBJ2-7; perhaps TRBD1 as D (6 bases). V lost 5 bases and J lost 1, with 9 bases in between. Germline lookup yields CDR1 MDHEN and CDR2 SYDVKM. The CDR3 totals 13 residues. DNA of the CDR3: TGTGCCAGCAGTCACAGGGTATCCTACGAGCAGTACTTC. This gives the protein CASSHRVSYEQYF. Full variable domain (outside the CDR3, taken from reference TRBV28 and TRBJ2-7): DVKVTQSSRYLVKRTGEKVFLECVQDMDHENMFWYRQDPGLGLRLIYFSYDVKMKEKGDIPEGYSVSREKKERFSLILESASTNQTSMYLCASSHRVSYEQYFGPGTRLTVT.

The CDR3 region has the DNA TGTGCCAGCAGCTTGCCCCTCTTACAGGGAGAGACCGGGGAGCTGTTTTTT. Protein product: CASSLPLLQGETGELFF. The chain has TRBV5-4 and TRBJ2-2, with D perhaps matching TRBD1 (6 bases). CDR3 length equals 17 residues. The V and J ends lost 1 base and 5 bases respectively, with 18 bases between them. CDR1 and CDR2 (germline): SGHNT, YYREEE (reference sequence).

The chain has TRBV4-1 and TRBJ1-1; D gene unclear. Germline CDR1 and CDR2: MGHRA and YSYEKL. The V gene lost 0 bases and the J gene lost 8 bases, with 10 bases spanning the gap. This CDR3 has 13 amino acids. CDR3 loop: CASSQDLDVEAFF. The CDR3 DNA reads TGCGCCAGCAGCCAAGATCTGGACGTCGAAGCTTTCTTT.

The chain is built from TRBV6-4 and TRBJ2-3; tentatively, D is TRBD1 or TRBD2 (5 bases each). The germline V gene encodes CDR1 MRHNA and CDR2 SNTAGT. CDR3 length: 13 residues. V was shortened by 0 bases and J by 5 bases, with 6 bases between the two germline ends. For the CDR3, the DNA is TGTGCCAGCAGTGACTCGAGGGGAGATACGCAGTATTTT. Amino acid sequence: CASSDSRGDTQYF.

The J gene is TRBJ1-2, the V gene TRBV28; D is undetermined. V lost 8 bases to trimming and J lost 8 bases, with 21 bases between them. CDR3 length: 14 amino acids. Germline values: CDR1 MDHEN, CDR2 SYDVKM. DNA of the CDR3: TGTGCCAGCGGCGGACTCGACGTGACGCGAGGCTACACCTTC. This sequence encodes CASGGLDVTRGYTF.

The chain uses TRBV30 and TRBJ1-5, with D possibly TRBD1 on 5 matching bases. The CDR3 is made up of 16 amino acids. V lost 8 bases to trimming and J lost 2 bases, with 22 bases between them. CDR1 is GTSNPN and CDR2 is SVGIG in the germline V gene (reference sequence). CDR3 DNA: TGTGCCCAAGACAGACGTATGGGGTTTGGCAATCAGCCCCAGCATTTT. It yields the protein CAQDRRMGFGNQPQHF.

The chain uses TRBV28 and TRBJ2-1, with TRBD2 matching over 11 bases. The junction had 2 bases not matched to a gene; V was cut back by 6 bases and J by 4 bases. Germline-derived CDR1 and CDR2 are MDHEN and SYDVKM. The CDR3 has 14 residues. CDR3 sequence (DNA): TGTGCCAGCAGACTAGCGGGAGTGTACAATGAGCAGTTCTTC. Its translation: CASRLAGVYNEQFF.

This clone was found a few times. V gene TRBV15 combines with J gene TRBJ2-1, with unresolved D. Germline values: CDR1 LNHNV, CDR2 YYDKDF (reference sequence). V dropped 0 bases and J dropped 3 bases, with 12 bases sitting between them. The CDR3 is 16 amino acids. The CDR3 protein is CATSREPGNRYNEQFF. The CDR3 nucleotides are TGTGCCACCAGCAGAGAACCGGGTAATCGCTACAATGAGCAGTTCTTC.

V gene TRBV6-5 combines with J gene TRBJ2-1; 7 positions agree with TRBD1. The trim removed 2 bases at V and 8 bases at J, leaving 12 bases unmatched. This CDR3 is built from 16 residues. Germline assignment: CDR1 MNHEY and CDR2 SVGAGI. CDR3 bases: TGTGCCAGCAGTTACCGGTTCGACAGGGTCCTAGATGAGCAGTTCTTC. Its translation: CASSYRFDRVLDEQFF.

This chain links TRBV5-5 with TRBJ1-6, with no clear D. Trimming left V 0 bases short and J 5 bases short, with 6 bases between. The CDR3 sequence is 14 residues long. Germline CDR1 SGHKS, CDR2 YYEKEE (reference sequence). In DNA form, the CDR3 reads TGTGCCAGCAGCTTGGTCGTAGATAATTCACCCCTCCACTTT. Amino acid sequence: CASSLVVDNSPLHF.

The chain joins TRBV28 to TRBJ2-7, with D uncertain. The CDR3 totals 12 residues. CDR1 and CDR2 (germline): MDHEN, SYDVKM. Trimming cost V 4 bases and J 7 bases, with 11 bases left between them. The CDR3 region is CASSSEGKEQYF. In nucleotides, the CDR3 is TGTGCCAGCAGTTCCGAAGGTAAAGAGCAGTACTTC. Looking up the rest from reference TRBV28 and TRBJ2-7 gives the full variable domain: DVKVTQSSRYLVKRTGEKVFLECVQDMDHENMFWYRQDPGLGLRLIYFSYDVKMKEKGDIPEGYSVSREKKERFSLILESASTNQTSMYLCASSSEGKEQYFGPGTRLTVT.

The J gene is TRBJ2-3, the V gene TRBV6-4; D may be TRBD1 or TRBD2 (5 bases each). The CDR3 loop spans 15 amino acids. Germline V lookup: CDR1 MRHNA, CDR2 SNTAGT. V lost 2 bases and J lost 2, with 11 bases in between. CDR3 residues: CASSDGTGTTDTQYF. CDR3 DNA: TGTGCCAGCAGTGACGGCACGGGGACCACAGATACGCAGTATTTT.